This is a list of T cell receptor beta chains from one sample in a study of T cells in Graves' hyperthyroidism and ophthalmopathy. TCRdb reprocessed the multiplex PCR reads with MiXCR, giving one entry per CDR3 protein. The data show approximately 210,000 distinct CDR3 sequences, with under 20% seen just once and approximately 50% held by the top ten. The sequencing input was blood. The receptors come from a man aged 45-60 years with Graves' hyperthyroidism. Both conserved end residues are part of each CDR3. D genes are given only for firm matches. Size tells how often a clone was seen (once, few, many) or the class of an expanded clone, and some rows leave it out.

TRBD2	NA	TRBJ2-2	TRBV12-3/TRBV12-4	CASSFSGSVGELFF	TGTGCCAGCAGTTTTAGCGGGAGCGTCGGGGAGCTGTTTTTT
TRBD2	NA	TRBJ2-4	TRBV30	CAWSKGLAGGPGIQYF	TGTGCCTGGAGCAAGGGACTAGCGGGAGGGCCTGGCATTCAGTACTTC
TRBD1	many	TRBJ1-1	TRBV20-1	CSARPRTGHRGAFF	TGCAGTGCTAGACCCAGGACAGGCCACCGGGGAGCTTTCTTT
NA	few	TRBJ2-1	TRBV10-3	CAIQNPPSASNEQFF	TGTGCCATCCAAAACCCCCCCTCCGCCTCCAATGAGCAGTTCTTC
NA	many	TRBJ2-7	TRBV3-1	CASSQAGPSYEQYF	TGTGCCAGCAGCCAAGCTGGGCCGTCCTACGAGCAGTACTTC
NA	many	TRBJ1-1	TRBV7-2	CASSPYRDTEAFF	TGTGCCAGCAGCCCTTACAGGGATACTGAAGCTTTCTTT
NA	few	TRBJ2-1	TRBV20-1	CSASEAVREQFF	TGCAGTGCTAGCGAGGCTGTCCGTGAGCAGTTCTTC
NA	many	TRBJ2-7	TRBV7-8	CASSLGLYYEQYF	TGTGCCAGCAGCTTAGGACTGTACTACGAGCAGTACTTC
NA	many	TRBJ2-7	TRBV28	CASRGDGQTYEQYF	TGTGCCAGCAGGGGGGACGGCCAGACCTACGAGCAGTACTTC
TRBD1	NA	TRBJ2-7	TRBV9	CASGPQGWGSYEQYF	TGTGCCAGCGGCCCACAGGGGTGGGGCTCCTACGAGCAGTACTTC
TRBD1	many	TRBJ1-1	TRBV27	CASSSGQGDTEAFF	TGTGCCAGCAGTTCCGGACAGGGGGACACTGAAGCTTTCTTT
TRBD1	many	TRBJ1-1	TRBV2	CASRLTTGITEAFF	TGTGCCAGCAGGCTAACGACAGGGATAACTGAAGCTTTCTTT
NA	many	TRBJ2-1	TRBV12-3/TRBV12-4	CASSLDAGTEQFF	TGTGCCAGCAGTTTAGATGCGGGCACCGAGCAGTTCTTC
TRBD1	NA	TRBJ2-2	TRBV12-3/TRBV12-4	CASCRDRGIGELFF	TGTGCCAGCTGCCGGGACAGGGGGATCGGGGAGCTGTTTTTT
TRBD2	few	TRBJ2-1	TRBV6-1	CASSDFGTSGRAQFF	TGTGCCAGCAGTGATTTCGGGACTAGCGGGAGGGCTCAGTTCTTC
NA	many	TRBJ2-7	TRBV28	CASRGSTYEQYF	TGTGCCAGCAGGGGCAGTACCTACGAGCAGTACTTC
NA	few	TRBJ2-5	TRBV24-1	CATSAVDTEGETQYF	TGTGCCACCAGTGCCGTGGACACGGAAGGAGAGACCCAGTACTTC
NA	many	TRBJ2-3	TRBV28	CASSLNPPRRKRTDTQYF	TGTGCCAGCAGTTTGAATCCTCCTAGGCGGAAGCGCACAGATACGCAGTATTTT
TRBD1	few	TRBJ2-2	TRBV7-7	CASRGQDTGELFF	TGTGCTAGCAGGGGGCAAGACACCGGGGAGCTGTTTTTT
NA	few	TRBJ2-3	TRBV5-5	CASSGTQITQYF	TGTGCCAGCAGTGGGACACAGATAACGCAGTATTTT
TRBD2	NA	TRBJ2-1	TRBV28	CASSPPGLGPYNEQFF	TGTGCCAGCAGTCCCCCCGGACTAGGCCCCTACAATGAGCAGTTCTTC